This TCR beta chain was profiled in a study of blood T cells in healthy people across ages. The use of a sample-barcoded 5' primer and a J-beta primer mix characterized a second PCR of about 7 to 12 cycles. TCRdb itself ran the 5' RACE reads through MiXCR, one entry per CDR3 protein. The sample has 700,000 to 900,000 distinct CDR3 sequences; less than 70% are singletons. From germline, CDR1 is SGHVS and CDR2 FNYEAQ. The CDR3 consists of 12 residues. PBMCs were isolated at a quantity of at least 6.5 million per sample. This TCR was sampled from a man of 80 years or more in good health. The sample consisted of blood. The genes are TRBV7-6 and TRBJ2-7; D gene unclear. The tail of the sequence fits TRBJ2-5 better, so the J call may be wrong. The CDR3 DNA reads as TGTGCCAGCAGCTCCCATTGGGAGACCCAGTACTTC. This translates into CASSSHWETQYF.